The 5 T cell receptor beta chains given below trace back to one sample, sequenced in a study of T cell repertoires in cytomegalovirus infection. What these receptors recognize is not known. MiXCR, applied by TCRdb to the reads, yields one record per CDR3 protein. The sample yields approximately 100,000 distinct CDR3 sequences, roughly 39% seen once. The specimen was CD8+ T cells from cultured PBMCs, collected from culture after CMV antigen stimulation. The receptors shown here come from a human donor in good health (CMV status not recorded). Some clones in this sample may be carry-over from other donors' samples.

The J gene is TRBJ1-1, the V gene TRBV28, with D possibly TRBD1 on 6 matching bases. Trimming took off 4 bases at V and 4 bases at J, with 13 bases between the two ends. CDR1 is MDHEN, CDR2 SYDVKM, per germline. This CDR3 is 14 amino acids long. The DNA for the CDR3 is TGTGCCAGCAGTTGGGGGTGGGACATCACTGAAGCTTTCTTT. It encodes CASSWGWDITEAFF.

The chain couples TRBV6-5 to TRBJ2-3; D is tentatively TRBD1 or TRBD2 (5 bases each). The CDR3 is 15 amino acids. Looked up from germline, CDR1 is MNHEY and CDR2 is SVGAGI. The V and J ends lost 5 bases and 1 base respectively, with 13 bases between them. Written as DNA, the CDR3 is TGTGCCAGCAGTAACCCGGGACGGGGCACAGATACGCAGTATTTT. Amino acid sequence: CASSNPGRGTDTQYF.

V usage is TRBV19 and J usage is TRBJ2-7, with unresolved D. CDR1 and CDR2 (germline): LNHDA, SQIVND (reference sequence). Trimming took off 3 bases at V and 5 bases at J, with 8 bases between the two ends. The CDR3 is made up of 12 amino acids. The CDR3 region is CASSMAVDEQYF. DNA of the CDR3: TGTGCCAGTAGTATGGCGGTGGACGAGCAGTACTTC.

This clonotype was seen a handful of times. The CDR3 here is CSAHRTGGYGYTF. The DNA of the CDR3 is TGCAGCGCCCACAGGACAGGGGGCTATGGCTACACCTTC. The V gene is TRBV29-1, the J gene TRBJ1-2; 10 bases are shared with TRBD1. The J segment lost 4 bases and the V segment lost 7 bases, leaving 6 bases of the junction unmatched. The CDR3 length is 13 residues. Looked up from germline, CDR1 is SQVTM and CDR2 is ANQGSEA.

A few counts support this clonotype. This rearrangement joins TRBV6-5 to TRBJ1-1; no reliable D call. Trimming removed 2 bases at V and 0 bases at J, with 4 bases between. This CDR3 region has 13 residues. Per germline, CDR1 MNHEY and CDR2 SVGAGI. The CDR3 bases are TGTGCCAGCAGTTACGCGGTGAACACTGAAGCTTTCTTT. As protein: CASSYAVNTEAFF.